This entry lists 8 T cell receptor beta chains sequenced from one sample in a study of cytomegalovirus exposure and HLA in healthy donors. Assay used: immunoSEQ multiplex PCR; TCRdb lists only in-frame clones, some missing. In the table there are roughly 150,000 clones, 85% to 90% of which are singletons. The sequencing sample was made of PBMCs. These receptor sequences come from a man between 18 and 29 years old in good health and CMV-seropositive.

The chain combines TRBV10-3 with TRBJ2-3; D is undetermined. The V gene lost 7 bases and the J gene lost 2 bases, with 10 bases spanning the gap. The length of the CDR3 is 13 residues. CDR1 is ENHRY, CDR2 SYGVKD, per germline. This chain's CDR3 is CAINSINTDTQYF. The CDR3 DNA reads as TGTGCCATCAATAGTATCAACACAGATACGCAGTATTTT.

The V gene is TRBV9, the J gene TRBJ1-3, with no clear D. The germline V and J ends were trimmed by 1 base and 0 bases, with 5 bases remaining between them. The CDR3 extends over 14 amino acids. CDR1 and CDR2 (germline): SGDLS, YYNGEE. This chain's CDR3 is CASSVHHSGNTIYF. The CDR3 nucleotides are TGTGCCAGCAGCGTACATCACTCTGGAAACACCATATATTTT.

This chain joins TRBV19 and TRBJ1-2, with 9 nucleotides matching TRBD1. This CDR3 region has 16 residues. Germline V CDR1 and CDR2: LNHDA, SQIVND (reference sequence). Losses at the gene ends were 3 bases for V and 2 bases for J; bases not matched to a gene: 7. DNA of the CDR3: TGTGCCAGTAGTATTAAGTCTGGGACAGGGAACTATGGCTACACCTTC. Protein: CASSIKSGTGNYGYTF. The whole variable domain, remainder taken from reference TRBV19 and TRBJ1-2, is DGGITQSPKYLFRKEGQNVTLSCEQNLNHDAMYWYRQDPGQGLRLIYYSQIVNDFQKGDIAEGYSVSREKKESFPLTVTSAQKNPTAFYLCASSIKSGTGNYGYTFGSGTRLTVV.

The V gene is TRBV11-3, the J gene TRBJ2-3; TRBD2 matches at 9 bases. This CDR3 is 16 amino acids long. Germline CDR1 and CDR2: SGHNT and YENEEA. V shed 3 bases and J 1 base; nucleotides not matched to a gene: 5. The CDR3 DNA reads as TGTGCCAGCAGCTTTCGAGCGGGAGGCGGCACAGATACGCAGTATTTT. This translates into CASSFRAGGGTDTQYF.

The J gene is TRBJ2-7, the V gene TRBV30; 9 nucleotides line up with TRBD2. CDR1 and CDR2 (germline): GTSNPN, SVGIG (reference sequence). V lost 0 bases and J lost 1; bases outside the gene matches: 4. The CDR3 sequence is 15 residues long. The CDR3 DNA sequence: TGTGCCTGGAGTGTCGGGACTAGCTTTTCCTACGAGCAGTACTTC. Protein: CAWSVGTSFSYEQYF.

This clone was seen more than once but under ten times. The junction differs from germline at one of its ends, possibly a read error. The chain links TRBV7-7 to TRBJ2-5; TRBD2 matches 11 bases. This CDR3 spans 15 amino acids. The germline CDR1 and CDR2 sequences are SSHAT and FNYEAQ (reference sequence). CDR3 protein: CASSAGTSGQETQYF. CDR3 nucleotide sequence: TGTGCTAGCAGCGCTGGGACTAGCGGTCAAGAGACCCAGTACTTC.

CDR3 sequence (DNA): TGTGCCAGCAGTCCCACAGGGTTTGGCTATGGCTACACCTTC. Its protein product is CASSPTGFGYGYTF. This chain connects TRBV6-5 to TRBJ1-2; TRBD1 might be the D (6 bases). This CDR3 contains 14 residues. Germline V CDR1 and CDR2: MNHEY, SVGAGI. The V end was cut by 5 bases, the J end by 4 bases, with 14 bases between.

V gene TRBV28 combines with J gene TRBJ1-4, with D tentatively TRBD1 (6 bases). The CDR3 runs 14 residues. With 3 bases removed from V and 2 bases from J, the gap between germline ends came to 7 bases. Germline loops: CDR1 MDHEN, CDR2 SYDVKM. Written as DNA, the CDR3 is TGTGCCAGCAGTTTTCAGGGGACTAATGAAAAACTGTTTTTT. It yields the protein CASSFQGTNEKLFF.